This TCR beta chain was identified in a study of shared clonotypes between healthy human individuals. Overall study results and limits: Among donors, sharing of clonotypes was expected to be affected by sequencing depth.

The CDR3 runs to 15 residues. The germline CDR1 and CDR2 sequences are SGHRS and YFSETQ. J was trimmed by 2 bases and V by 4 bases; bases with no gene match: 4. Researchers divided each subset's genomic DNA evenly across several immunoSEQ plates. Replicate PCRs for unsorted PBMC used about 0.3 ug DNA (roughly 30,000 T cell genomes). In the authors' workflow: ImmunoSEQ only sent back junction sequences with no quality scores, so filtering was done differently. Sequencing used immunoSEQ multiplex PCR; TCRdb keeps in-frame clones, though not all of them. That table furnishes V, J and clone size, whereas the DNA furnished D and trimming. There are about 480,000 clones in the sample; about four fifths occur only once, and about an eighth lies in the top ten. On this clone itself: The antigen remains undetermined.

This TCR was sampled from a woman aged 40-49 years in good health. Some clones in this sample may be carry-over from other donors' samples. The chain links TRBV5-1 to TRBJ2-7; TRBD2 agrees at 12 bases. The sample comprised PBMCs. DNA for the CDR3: TGCGCCAGCAGCGTGGGACTAGCGGGTCCCTACGAGCAGTACTTC. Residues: CASSVGLAGPYEQYF.